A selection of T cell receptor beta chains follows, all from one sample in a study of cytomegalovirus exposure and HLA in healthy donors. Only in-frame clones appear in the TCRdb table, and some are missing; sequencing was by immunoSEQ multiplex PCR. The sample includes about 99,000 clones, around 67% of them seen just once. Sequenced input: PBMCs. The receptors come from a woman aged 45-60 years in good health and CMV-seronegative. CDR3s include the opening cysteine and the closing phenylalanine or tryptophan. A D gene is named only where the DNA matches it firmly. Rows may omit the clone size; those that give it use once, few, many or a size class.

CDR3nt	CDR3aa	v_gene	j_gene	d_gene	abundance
TGTGCCAGCAGCTTAGTAGGACAGGGAGGCTACACCTTC	CASSLVGQGGYTF	TRBV7-9	TRBJ1-2	TRBD1	-
TGTGCCAGCAGTTTATTGTCTGGCAATCAGCCCCAGCATTTT	CASSLLSGNQPQHF	TRBV27	TRBJ1-5	-	few
TGTGCCACCAGCAGAGATCGCGCTAGCGGAACCCAAGAGACCCAGTACTTC	CATSRDRASGTQETQYF	TRBV15	TRBJ2-5	TRBD2	-
TGTGCCAGCAGCTTTGGCCCCAATACAGGGGGGGCTGAAGCTTTCTTT	CASSFGPNTGGAEAFF	TRBV7-2	TRBJ1-1	TRBD1	-
TGCGCCAGCAGCGGCGGGACTACTGAGACCCAGTACTTC	CASSGGTTETQYF	TRBV5-1	TRBJ2-5	TRBD2	few
TGTGCTACCTCGGGTAGCGGAGAAGAGACCCAGTACTTC	CATSGSGEETQYF	TRBV12-5	TRBJ2-5	-	-
TGTGCCAGCAGTCTTACCAAACGACAGGACTACGAGCAGTACTTC	CASSLTKRQDYEQYF	TRBV2	TRBJ2-7	-	-
TGTGCCAGCAAGTGGCGGGGTACTGGAAACACCATATATTTT	CASKWRGTGNTIYF	TRBV21-1	TRBJ1-3	-	-
TGTGCCAGCAGTTACTCAGGAGTTTGGGAGACCCAGTACTTC	CASSYSGVWETQYF	TRBV6-5	TRBJ2-5	-	few
TGTGCCTGGAGTGTACTCCCTGCAGGATCTGGAAACACCATATATTTT	CAWSVLPAGSGNTIYF	TRBV30	TRBJ1-3	-	-
TGTGCCAGCAGCCACGGGGGTAGGAGCACTGAAGCTTTCTTT	CASSHGGRSTEAFF	TRBV2	TRBJ1-1	-	-
TGTGCTAGCAGCTTATATGGGCAGGGAAGCGTAGAGACCCAGTACTTC	CASSLYGQGSVETQYF	TRBV7-7	TRBJ2-5	-	-
TGTGCCAGCAGCCAGAAACGACAGGGCCAAGAGACCCAGTACTTC	CASSQKRQGQETQYF	TRBV5-4	TRBJ2-5	TRBD1	-
TGTGCCAGCAGTGTCCGGAGGGATCAGCCCCAGCATTTT	CASSVRRDQPQHF	TRBV6-1	TRBJ1-5	-	few
TGCGCCAGCAGCCCGCGGGACGGGAGAAGCGAAGCTTTCTTT	CASSPRDGRSEAFF	TRBV4-1	TRBJ1-1	-	-
TGTGCCATCAGTTTGACAGGGGGCAACTATGGCTACACCTTC	CAISLTGGNYGYTF	TRBV10-3	TRBJ1-2	TRBD1	few
TGTGCCAGTAGTGAACCGGGACAGGGCGATTATGGCTACACCTTC	CASSEPGQGDYGYTF	TRBV19	TRBJ1-2	TRBD1	-
TGTGCCAGCAGTTCCGGGGTTGTCACTGAAGCTTTCTTT	CASSSGVVTEAFF	TRBV6-5	TRBJ1-1	-	few
TGCGCCAGCAGCTCGGCGGGGCGATCGAACACCGGGGAGCTGTTTTTT	CASSSAGRSNTGELFF	TRBV5-1	TRBJ2-2	-	-
TGTGCCATCAGTCAGGCAGATACGCAGTATTTT	CAISQADTQYF	TRBV10-3	TRBJ2-3	-	-
TGTGCCAGTAGAACCACAGGGGGTAGGAGCACAGATACGCAGTATTTT	CASRTTGGRSTDTQYF	TRBV19	TRBJ2-3	TRBD1	once
TGCGCCAGCAGCCAAGAGCCCGGCGGGCGCACCGGGGAACTGTTTTTT	CASSQEPGGRTGELFF	TRBV4-1	TRBJ2-2	-	-
TGTGCCAGCAGCCTCCCTCAGGGTATTACCCACGAGCAGTACTTC	CASSLPQGITHEQYF	TRBV11-3	TRBJ2-7	-	few
TGTGCCAGCAGCACAAACTACATGAACACTGAAGCTTTCTTT	CASSTNYMNTEAFF	TRBV11-2	TRBJ1-1	-	-
TGTGCCAGTACCACCTTGGGGGCCACCTACAATGAGCAGTTCTTC	CASTTLGATYNEQFF	TRBV19	TRBJ2-1	-	-
TGTGCCAGCAGCCAACAGACAGGGAGAAACACTGAAGCTTTCTTT	CASSQQTGRNTEAFF	TRBV14	TRBJ1-1	TRBD1	few
TGTGCCAGCACCGAGGCCAGGGGTGGAGGCGAGCAGTACTTC	CASTEARGGGEQYF	TRBV2	TRBJ2-7	-	few
TGTGCCAGCAGCCGGACTAGATACACGAACACCGGGGAGCTGTTTTTT	CASSRTRYTNTGELFF	TRBV7-2	TRBJ2-2	TRBD2	-
TGCGCCAGCAGCGAGGGACAGGAGACGCCCCAGCATTTT	CASSEGQETPQHF	TRBV5-1	TRBJ1-5	TRBD1	few
TGTGCCATCAGTGCTTACAATCAGCCCCAGCATTTT	CAISAYNQPQHF	TRBV10-3	TRBJ1-5	-	few
TGTGCCAGCACCTCCCGCGGATCGGGAGATACGCAGTATTTT	CASTSRGSGDTQYF	TRBV7-2	TRBJ2-3	-	-
TGTGCCAGCAGCTTAGTCAGGGGATCTCTTTACTACGAGCAGTACTTC	CASSLVRGSLYYEQYF	TRBV11-2	TRBJ2-7	-	-
TGTGCCAGCCCAAGGATCCCCGGAGTCACTCTAACCTGGGACACCATATATTTT	CASPRIPGVTLTWDTIYF	TRBV5-7	TRBJ1-3	-	-
TGTGCCAGCTCATTAATGGACAGGGACTATGGCTACACCTTC	CASSLMDRDYGYTF	TRBV18	TRBJ1-2	TRBD1	-
TGTGCCAGCAGTGAGTGGCTAGCGGGCGTCTTTTCCACAGATACGCAGTATTTT	CASSEWLAGVFSTDTQYF	TRBV6-1	TRBJ2-3	TRBD2	-
TGTGCCTGGAGTATCAGACAGGCTAATTCACCCCTCCACTTT	CAWSIRQANSPLHF	TRBV30	TRBJ1-6	-	-
TGCGCCAGCAGCTTGGCCGTCACACAGGCCTACGAGCAGTACTTC	CASSLAVTQAYEQYF	TRBV5-1	TRBJ2-7	-	few
TGTGCCAGCAGCTTAGTCCGACAGGGGAGAGAAGCTTTCTTT	CASSLVRQGREAFF	TRBV7-8	TRBJ1-1	TRBD1	-
TGCGCCAGCAGCCGGACAGGGGATAGCACAGATACGCAGTATTTT	CASSRTGDSTDTQYF	TRBV4-1	TRBJ2-3	TRBD1	-
TGTGCCAGCAGCCCGGGGGACAGAGAAAACATTCAGTACTTC	CASSPGDRENIQYF	TRBV7-9	TRBJ2-4	-	few
TGTGCCAGCAGCGTCTGTAGGAGGCACTCGGTCTATGGCTACACCTTC	CASSVCRRHSVYGYTF	TRBV7-4	TRBJ1-2	-	-
TGTGCCTCAGGACAGGGGAACATTCAGTACTTC	CASGQGNIQYF	TRBV30	TRBJ2-4	TRBD1	-
TGTGCCAGCAGTTACATCTTGAGCGGGGGGGGATATACGCAGTATTTT	CASSYILSGGGYTQYF	TRBV6-5	TRBJ2-3	TRBD2	-
TGTGCCTGGAGTATTAAGGCAGGGGCGGACACCATATATTTT	CAWSIKAGADTIYF	TRBV30	TRBJ1-3	-	-
TGTGCCAGCAGTGGGGGGGCGGCTAATGAAAAACTGTTTTTT	CASSGGAANEKLFF	TRBV27	TRBJ1-4	-	-
TGTGCCAGTAGAGACTCAGCCTCTTCCGGGGAGCTGTTCTTT	CASRDSASSGELFF	TRBV28	TRBJ2-2	-	-
TGTGCCAGCAGCCAAAGGGGTTTTAAAGAGACCCAGTACTTC	CASSQRGFKETQYF	TRBV14	TRBJ2-5	-	few
TGTGCCAGCAGCTCCCTACAGTTCAACTACGAGCAGTACTTC	CASSSLQFNYEQYF	TRBV11-2	TRBJ2-7	-	few
TGTGCCAGCAGTATCTTAGCGGGAGGGTACGAGCAGTACTTC	CASSILAGGYEQYF	TRBV6-1	TRBJ2-7	TRBD2	few
TGTGCCAGCGGGGGACTATTGCAAGAGACCCAGTACTTC	CASGGLLQETQYF	TRBV25-1	TRBJ2-5	TRBD2	-
TGCGCCAGCAGCCCACTAGCGGGGGGGAGCTCCTACAATGAGCAGTTCTTC	CASSPLAGGSSYNEQFF	TRBV5-1	TRBJ2-1	TRBD2	-
TGTGCCAGTAGTATCTCCGGGGGGGCCCGGAATGACGAGCAGTACTTC	CASSISGGARNDEQYF	TRBV19	TRBJ2-7	TRBD2	once
TGCGCCAGCAGTCACCCCCGGACAGGGAACTATGGCTACACCTTC	CASSHPRTGNYGYTF	TRBV23-1	TRBJ1-2	TRBD1	-
TGTGCCAGTAGTACCAGGACAGGGCCGGACTACAATGAGCAGTTCTTC	CASSTRTGPDYNEQFF	TRBV19	TRBJ2-1	TRBD1	once
TGTGCCAGCAGTGGGGACATGGGCCAAACCTCCTACGAGCAGTACTTC	CASSGDMGQTSYEQYF	TRBV2	TRBJ2-7	-	-
TGTGCCAGCAGCTCAACCGGGACAGTCTACGAGCAGTACTTC	CASSSTGTVYEQYF	TRBV5-8	TRBJ2-7	TRBD1	-
TGTGCCAGCAGCTATAACCAGGGTTCTTATTCCTACGAGCAGTACTTC	CASSYNQGSYSYEQYF	TRBV11-2	TRBJ2-7	-	-
TGTGCCAGCAGTTACTTCGGGACTAGCGGGAGGGCTACCTGGGAGACCCAGTACTTC	CASSYFGTSGRATWETQYF	TRBV7-2	TRBJ2-5	TRBD2	-
TGTGCCAGCAGTATAAAGAGACAGAATTCACCCCTCCACTTT	CASSIKRQNSPLHF	TRBV27	TRBJ1-6	-	once